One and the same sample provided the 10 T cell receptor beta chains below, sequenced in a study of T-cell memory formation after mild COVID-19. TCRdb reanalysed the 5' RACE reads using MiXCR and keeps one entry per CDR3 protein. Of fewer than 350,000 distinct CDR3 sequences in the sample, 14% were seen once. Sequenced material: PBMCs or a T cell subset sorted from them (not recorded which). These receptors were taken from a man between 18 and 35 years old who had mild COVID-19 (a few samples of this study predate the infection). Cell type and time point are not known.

CDR3 coding DNA: TGCAGTGTAGGGCGCACGACTACCTACGAGCAGTACGTC. As protein: CSVGRTTTYEQYV. The J gene is TRBJ2-7, the V gene TRBV20-1, with D maybe TRBD2 (5 bases). Trimming took 7 bases from V and 2 from J, leaving 15 bases between them. This CDR3 comprises 13 residues. Per the germline V gene, CDR1 is DFQATT and CDR2 is SNEGSKA (reference sequence).

The CDR3 DNA sequence: TGTGCCAGCAGCTTGTCCGGGACTAGTTCCGGGGAGCAGTTCTTC. Translated, it gives CASSLSGTSSGEQFF. The J gene is TRBJ2-1, the V gene TRBV7-9; 8 bases align to TRBD2. This CDR3 comprises 15 residues. Germline values: CDR1 SEHNR, CDR2 FQNEAQ (reference sequence). V gave up 3 bases and J gave up 10 bases; unmatched junction bases: 11. The whole variable domain, remainder taken from reference TRBV7-9 and TRBJ2-1, is DTGVSQNPRHKITKRGQNVTFRCDPISEHNRLYWYRQTLGQGPEFLTYFQNEAQLEKSRLLSDRFSAERPKGSFSTLEIQRTEQGDSAMYLCASSLSGTSSGEQFFGPGTRLTVL.

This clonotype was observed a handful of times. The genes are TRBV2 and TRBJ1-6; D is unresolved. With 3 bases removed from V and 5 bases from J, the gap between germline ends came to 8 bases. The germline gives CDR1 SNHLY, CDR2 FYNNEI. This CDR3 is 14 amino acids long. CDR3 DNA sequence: TGTGCCAGCAGTGAGGGGAGAAATAATTCACCCCTCCACTTT. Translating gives CASSEGRNNSPLHF.

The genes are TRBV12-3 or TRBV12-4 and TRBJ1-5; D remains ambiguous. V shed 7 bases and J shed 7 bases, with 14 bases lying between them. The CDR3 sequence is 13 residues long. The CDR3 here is CASTPAGRQPQHF. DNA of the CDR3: TGTGCCAGCACCCCGGCAGGCCGGCAGCCCCAGCATTTT.

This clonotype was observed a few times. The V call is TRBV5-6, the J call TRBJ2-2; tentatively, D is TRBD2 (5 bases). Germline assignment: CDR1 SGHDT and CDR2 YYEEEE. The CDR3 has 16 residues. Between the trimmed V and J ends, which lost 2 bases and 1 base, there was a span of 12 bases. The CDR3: CASSFGEGWNTGELFF. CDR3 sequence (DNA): TGTGCCAGCAGCTTCGGAGAGGGATGGAACACCGGGGAGCTGTTTTTT.

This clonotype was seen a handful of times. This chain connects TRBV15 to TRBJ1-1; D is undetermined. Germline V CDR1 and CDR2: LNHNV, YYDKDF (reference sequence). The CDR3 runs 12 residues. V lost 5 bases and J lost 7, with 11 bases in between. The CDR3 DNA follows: TGTGCCACCAGCGAAACAAACTATGAAGCTTTCTTT. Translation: CATSETNYEAFF.

The CDR3 region is CASSLPFSGANVLTF. DNA for the CDR3: TGTGCCAGCAGTTTACCCTTCTCTGGGGCCAACGTCCTGACTTTC. The chain carries TRBV12-3 or TRBV12-4 and TRBJ2-6; D unresolved. This CDR3 has 15 amino acids. The V and J ends lost 2 bases and 0 bases respectively, with 5 bases between them.

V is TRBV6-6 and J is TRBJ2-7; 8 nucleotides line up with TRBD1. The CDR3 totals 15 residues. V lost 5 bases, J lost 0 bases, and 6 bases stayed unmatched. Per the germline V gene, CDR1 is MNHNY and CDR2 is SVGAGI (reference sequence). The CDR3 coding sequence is TGTGCCAGCAGTAAACGACAGGGGAGCTCCTACGAGCAGTACGTC. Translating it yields CASSKRQGSSYEQYV.

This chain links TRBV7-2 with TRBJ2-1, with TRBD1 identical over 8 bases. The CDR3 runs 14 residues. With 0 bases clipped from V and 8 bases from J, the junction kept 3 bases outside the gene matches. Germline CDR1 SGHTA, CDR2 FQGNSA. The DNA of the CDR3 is TGTGCCAGCAGCTTAGCAGGGACAGGATATGAGCAGTTCTTC. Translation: CASSLAGTGYEQFF.

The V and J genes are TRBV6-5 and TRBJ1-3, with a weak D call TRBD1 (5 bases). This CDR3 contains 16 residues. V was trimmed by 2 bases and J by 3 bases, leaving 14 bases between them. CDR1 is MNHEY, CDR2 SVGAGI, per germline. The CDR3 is CASSYGTPGDGNTIYF. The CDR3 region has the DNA TGTGCCAGCAGTTACGGGACCCCCGGGGATGGAAACACCATATATTTT.